The entry below gives a single TCR beta chain sequence along with its context. The V and J ends lost 10 bases and 3 bases, in that order; junction bases with no gene match: 8. CDR1 and CDR2 (germline): ENHRY, SYGVKD. The CDR3 is 14 amino acids. The data belong to a study of blood T cell repertoires in COVID-19. Across the study: The samples span acute and convalescent COVID-19 from the United States, Italy and Spain.

The authors' processing: Researchers report that nucleated cell counts were estimated from reference gene primer amplification. Using immunoSEQ multiplex PCR, the repertoire was profiled, and TCRdb retains in-frame clones only, with some absent. D and trimming were read from the DNA, whereas the V and J calls and clone size are those reported in that table. In the table there are about 180,000 clones, more than 70% of which are singletons. The sample comprised PBMCs or T cells enriched from blood (not recorded which). This TCR derives from a man aged 35 to 55 who had recovered from COVID-19. This chain connects TRBV10-3 to TRBJ2-3; TRBD1 agrees at 9 bases. CDR3 region: CATGPGQGTDTQYF. The CDR3 DNA is TGTGCCACGGGACCGGGACAGGGAACAGATACGCAGTATTTT.